The present TCR beta chain was sequenced within a study of shared clonotypes between healthy human individuals. Only a few counts were recorded for this clone. No antigen is known for it. Overall study results and limits: The study found 4.5% to 6% of naive CD4 clonotypes shared across several donors.

The table came from immunoSEQ multiplex PCR; TCRdb's copy has only in-frame clones and leaves some out. The sample lists around 100,000 clones; about 62% were seen once. Looked up from germline, CDR1 is SEHNR and CDR2 is FQNEAQ (reference sequence). This CDR3 contains 16 residues. V shed 2 bases and J shed 6 bases, with 16 bases lying between them. The chain recombines TRBV7-9 with TRBJ2-2; D may be TRBD2 (5 bases). This receptor was identified in a woman aged 25 to 39 in good health. Sequencing was performed on memory CD8+ T cells sorted from blood. The sample's subset: CD45RO+ cells pooled with CCR7-negative TemRA cells. The CDR3 protein is CASSLLVGSFPGELFF. Here the CDR3 DNA reads TGTGCCAGCAGCTTACTTGTTGGGAGTTTTCCCGGGGAGCTGTTTTTT.